What follows are 13 T cell receptor beta chains derived from one specimen sequenced in a study of T-cell memory formation after mild COVID-19. TCRdb called the 5' RACE reads again in MiXCR, with one record for every CDR3 protein. The data contain around 440,000 distinct CDR3 sequences, 15% to 20% of them singletons. The sample comprised PBMCs or a T cell subset sorted from them (not recorded which). The receptors shown here come from an adult woman who had mild COVID-19 (a few samples of this study predate the infection). Cell type and time point are not known.

The chain has TRBV27 and TRBJ2-3; D tentatively fits TRBD1 or TRBD2 (5 bases each). The length of the CDR3 is 13 residues. Germline CDR1 MNHEY, CDR2 SMNVEV (reference sequence). V lost 3 bases and J lost 5, with 9 bases in between. The CDR3 loop is CASSLWGKDTQYF. CDR3 DNA: TGTGCCAGCAGTTTGTGGGGGAAAGATACGCAGTATTTT.

This clonotype was recorded a few times. For the CDR3, the DNA is TGTGCCAGCAGCTTAGGGCCCGGGACAGGGGGTTACAATGAGCAGTTCTTC. It translates to CASSLGPGTGGYNEQFF. The chain employs TRBV7-2 and TRBJ2-1, with TRBD1 matching 11 bases. The CDR3 loop spans 17 amino acids. CDR1 SGHTA and CDR2 FQGNSA come from the germline V gene. Unmatched junction bases numbered 6, after V lost 1 base and J lost 4 bases. Based on the CDR3 plus reference TRBV7-2 and TRBJ2-1, the full variable domain is GAGVSQSPSNKVTEKGKDVELRCDPISGHTALYWYRQSLGQGLEFLIYFQGNSAPDKSGLPSDRFSAERTGGSVSTLTIQRTQQEDSAVYLCASSLGPGTGGYNEQFFGPGTRLTVL.

This clonotype was found a few times. V gene TRBV12-3 or TRBV12-4 combines with J gene TRBJ2-1; a weak D match, TRBD1 (6 bases). The CDR3 loop spans 12 amino acids. The V end was cut by 6 bases, the J end by 10 bases, with 13 bases between. This CDR3 reads CASSQIDREQFF. The CDR3 nucleotides are TGTGCCAGCAGCCAAATAGACAGGGAGCAGTTCTTC.

This clonotype turned up a few times. This chain joins TRBV7-9 and TRBJ1-3, with D uncertain. CDR3 size: 14 residues. Germline V lookup: CDR1 SEHNR, CDR2 FQNEAQ (reference sequence). Deletions cut 5 bases from V and 0 bases from J, with 8 bases between. The CDR3 is CASSLSSSGNTIYF. CDR3 in DNA: TGTGCCAGCAGCCTATCCAGCTCTGGAAACACCATATATTTT.

This clonotype was counted a few times. V usage is TRBV6-2 or TRBV6-3 and J usage is TRBJ2-1; D not certain. The CDR3 is made up of 12 amino acids. V lost 1 base and J lost 6, with 4 bases in between. CDR1 MNHEY and CDR2 SVGEGT come from the germline V gene. For the CDR3, the DNA is TGTGCCAGCAGTTACTTAGCCAATGAGCAGTTCTTC. Its protein is CASSYLANEQFF.

This clonotype was seen more than once but under ten times. V gene TRBV5-1 combines with J gene TRBJ1-1; D is unresolved. Germline values: CDR1 SGHRS, CDR2 YFSETQ. CDR3 size: 17 residues. With 1 base removed from V and 7 bases from J, the gap between germline ends came to 23 bases. The CDR3 here is CASSLWVVGQDDDEAFF. CDR3 DNA sequence: TGCGCCAGCAGCTTGTGGGTGGTCGGGCAGGATGATGATGAAGCTTTCTTT.

This clonotype was observed at least ten times. This chain links TRBV20-1 with TRBJ2-3; tentatively, D is TRBD2 (5 bases). V shed 3 bases and J shed 4 bases, with 11 bases lying between them. The germline CDR1 and CDR2 sequences are DFQATT and SNEGSKA (reference sequence). The CDR3 is 13 residues long. This CDR3 reads CSARSSSPDTQYF. The CDR3 DNA reads as TGCAGTGCTAGGAGTTCTAGCCCAGATACGCAGTATTTT.

The rearrangement links TRBV9 to TRBJ2-1, with 15 bases identical to TRBD2. The ends lost 3 bases at V and 0 bases at J; junction bases unmatched: 4. The V gene's germline CDR1 is SGDLS and CDR2 YYNGEE. This CDR3 comprises 18 residues. This CDR3 reads CASSGGLAGGSSYNEQFF. CDR3 bases: TGTGCCAGCAGCGGCGGACTAGCGGGGGGGAGCTCCTACAATGAGCAGTTCTTC. Filled out from reference TRBV9 and TRBJ2-1, the complete variable domain reads DSGVTQTPKHLITATGQRVTLRCSPRSGDLSVYWYQQSLDQGLQFLIQYYNGEERAKGNILERFSAQQFPDLHSELNLSSLELGDSALYFCASSGGLAGGSSYNEQFFGPGTRLTVL.

The chain combines TRBV30 with TRBJ2-1; D is ambiguous. The germline V gene encodes CDR1 GTSNPN and CDR2 SVGIG (reference sequence). The CDR3 consists of 15 residues. Trimming took off 4 bases at V and 4 bases at J, with 17 bases between the two ends. The CDR3 sequence: CAWTQSVGPYNEQFF. The DNA of the CDR3 is TGTGCCTGGACCCAATCCGTGGGCCCATACAATGAGCAGTTCTTC.

This clonotype was observed a handful of times. The J gene is TRBJ1-1, the V gene TRBV6-1; no clear D. V lost 1 base, J lost 1 base, and 10 bases lay in between. This CDR3 contains 15 residues. Germline lookup yields CDR1 MNHNS and CDR2 SASEGT. The chain's CDR3 is CASSEEGWQNTEAFF. The CDR3 nucleotides are TGTGCCAGCAGTGAAGAGGGTTGGCAGAACACTGAAGCTTTCTTT.

This sequence joins TRBV7-3 and TRBJ1-1; possible D gene TRBD1, 6 bases. The CDR3 consists of 14 residues. Trimming took off 4 bases at V and 1 base at J, with 10 bases between the two ends. Germline-derived CDR1 and CDR2 are SGHTA and FQGTGA. The CDR3: CASSSETGNTEAFF. The CDR3 nucleotides read TGTGCCAGCAGCTCCGAGACAGGGAACACTGAAGCTTTCTTT.

This clonotype was counted between two and nine times. The CDR3 DNA is TGTGCCAGCAGCTGGACTACCGAAACTAGCACAGATACGCAGTATTTT. As protein: CASSWTTETSTDTQYF. The V and J genes are TRBV5-6 and TRBJ2-3; D possibly corresponds to TRBD2 (6 bases). The germline CDR1 and CDR2 sequences are SGHDT and YYEEEE. CDR3 length: 16 amino acids. The V end was cut by 3 bases, the J end by 0 bases, with 14 bases between.

This clonotype turned up a few times. CDR3 nucleotides: TGCAGTGCTAGATACTCAAGGAGGGGAGTTTTGAACACTGAAGCTTTCTTT. Amino acid sequence: CSARYSRRGVLNTEAFF. The V call is TRBV20-1, the J call TRBJ1-1; D might be TRBD1 (5 bases). The CDR3 sequence is 17 residues long. Germline V gene sequence: CDR1 DFQATT, CDR2 SNEGSKA (reference sequence). V lost 2 bases and J lost 0, with 19 bases in between.